These 19 T cell receptor beta chains were all obtained from the same sample, sequenced in a study of T cells in Graves' hyperthyroidism and ophthalmopathy. The investigators amplified TCR beta CDR3 regions from RNA transcripts. RT-PCR in the first round (using the HTBI primer set) targeted the TCR CDR3. TCRdb reanalysed the multiplex PCR reads using MiXCR and keeps one entry per CDR3 protein. The repertoire holds fewer than 300,000 distinct CDR3 sequences, with less than 30% as singletons. The sample was blood. The receptors were sampled from a man aged 40-55 years with Graves' hyperthyroidism that later progressed to Graves' ophthalmopathy.

This chain connects TRBV12-3 or TRBV12-4 to TRBJ1-2; D gene unclear. The V and J ends lost 3 bases and 3 bases respectively, with 17 bases between them. The CDR3 is made up of 16 amino acids. The CDR3 loop is CASSLQGPPIYYGYTF. The CDR3, as DNA: TGTGCCAGCAGTTTGCAAGGGCCACCCATCTACTATGGCTACACCTTC.

The sample holds many counts of this clonotype. The V gene is TRBV12-3 or TRBV12-4, the J gene TRBJ2-4; D not certain. The V and J ends lost 4 bases and 0 bases respectively, with 13 bases between them. The CDR3 is 16 residues long. The CDR3 sequence: CASSSPPLLAKNIQYF. CDR3 nucleotide sequence: TGTGCCAGCAGTTCCCCCCCGTTACTAGCCAAAAACATTCAGTACTTC.

This clonotype was recorded many times. The chain combines TRBV30 with TRBJ1-6; a weak D match, TRBD1 (5 bases). Germline CDR1 GTSNPN, CDR2 SVGIG (reference sequence). This CDR3 is 13 amino acids long. The ends were cut back, 2 bases at V and 9 bases at J, with 11 bases in the middle. This CDR3 reads CAWSQGVSSPLHF. The CDR3 nucleotides are TGTGCCTGGAGTCAAGGGGTTTCTTCACCCCTCCACTTT.

This chain joins TRBV20-1 and TRBJ2-5; D possibly corresponds to TRBD2 (7 bases). This CDR3 region has 14 residues. The V gene lost 4 bases and the J gene lost 3 bases, with 15 bases spanning the gap. The germline CDR1 and CDR2 sequences are DFQATT and SNEGSKA (reference sequence). This chain's CDR3 is CSATGRGAEETQYF. In DNA form, the CDR3 reads TGCAGTGCTACTGGGAGGGGGGCCGAAGAGACCCAGTACTTC.

This clonotype was seen many times. The chain employs TRBV20-1 and TRBJ1-2; D not resolved. This CDR3 spans 12 amino acids. V lost 5 bases to trimming and J lost 3 bases, with 10 bases between them. The germline V gene encodes CDR1 DFQATT and CDR2 SNEGSKA (reference sequence). CDR3 sequence: CSASRSDYGYTF. CDR3 in DNA: TGCAGTGCTTCCAGGTCCGACTATGGCTACACCTTC.

This clonotype showed up many times. The chain employs TRBV27 and TRBJ1-6; possibly TRBD1 for D (5 bases). V was trimmed by 8 bases and J by 9 bases, leaving 17 bases between them. Germline loops: CDR1 MNHEY, CDR2 SMNVEV (reference sequence). The CDR3 contains 14 residues. The CDR3 DNA reads TGTGCCAGCGGACCCGGGACGGCGCTTTCACCCCTCCACTTT. It is translated as CASGPGTALSPLHF.

This clonotype occurred a few times. The chain carries TRBV30 and TRBJ1-5; D is perhaps TRBD1 (6 bases). V lost 2 bases to trimming and J lost 0 bases, with 11 bases between them. The CDR3 totals 15 residues. The germline CDR1 and CDR2 sequences are GTSNPN and SVGIG (reference sequence). The CDR3 DNA follows: TGTGCCTGGAGTAGGGGGACGGATAGCAATCAGCCCCAGCATTTT. Its translation: CAWSRGTDSNQPQHF.

There are many counts of this clonotype. The chain links TRBV19 to TRBJ2-2; 12 bases agree with TRBD1. Germline V CDR1 and CDR2: LNHDA, SQIVND (reference sequence). V dropped 7 bases and J dropped 7; count of bases not matched to a gene: 4. CDR3 size: 14 residues. CDR3 sequence reads: CASTRDRGRGELFF. The CDR3 DNA is TGTGCCAGTACCCGGGACAGGGGGCGCGGGGAGCTGTTTTTT.

This clonotype was detected ten times or more. The chain couples TRBV19 to TRBJ2-7; 11 bases map to TRBD2. The V gene end was trimmed by 5 bases and the J gene end by 5 bases; junction bases not matched to a gene: 11. CDR3 size: 16 residues. CDR1 is LNHDA and CDR2 is SQIVND in the germline V gene (reference sequence). The CDR3 DNA is TGTGCCAGTAGTCCCCCCTTAGCGGGAGGGCCCCACGAGCAGTACTTC. Its protein is CASSPPLAGGPHEQYF. Complete variable domain (other parts from reference TRBV19 and TRBJ2-7): DGGITQSPKYLFRKEGQNVTLSCEQNLNHDAMYWYRQDPGQGLRLIYYSQIVNDFQKGDIAEGYSVSREKKESFPLTVTSAQKNPTAFYLCASSPPLAGGPHEQYFGPGTRLTVT.

This clonotype was seen repeatedly, ten times or more. The chain combines TRBV19 with TRBJ2-7; 8 bases agree with TRBD2. There are 14 residues in the CDR3. Germline V CDR1 and CDR2: LNHDA, SQIVND (reference sequence). The trim removed 6 bases at V and 2 bases at J, leaving 6 bases unmatched. CDR3 DNA: TGTGCCAGTAGCCCCGGGACTAGTCCCTACGAGCAGTACTTC. It specifies CASSPGTSPYEQYF.

The table lists this clonotype with many counts. The chain has TRBV5-1 and TRBJ1-5; D unresolved. Trimming left V 0 bases short and J 7 bases short, with 17 bases between. The CDR3 contains 16 residues. From germline, CDR1 is SGHRS and CDR2 YFSETQ. The CDR3 protein is CASSLEGSQPGQPQHF. The CDR3 coding sequence is TGCGCCAGCAGCTTGGAGGGCAGCCAACCCGGCCAGCCCCAGCATTTT.

There are many counts of this clonotype. V and J are TRBV6-1 and TRBJ2-7, with D possibly called TRBD1 or TRBD2 (5 bases each). The CDR3 sequence is 15 residues long. Germline loops: CDR1 MNHNS, CDR2 SASEGT. Trimming removed 6 bases from V and 3 bases from J, with 18 bases in between. CDR3 region: CASRESGRRFYEQYF. The CDR3 nucleotides read TGTGCCAGCAGAGAATCGGGACGCAGGTTCTACGAGCAGTACTTC.

This clonotype was detected many times. The chain couples TRBV20-1 to TRBJ2-5; maybe TRBD2 (5 bases). Germline CDR1 and CDR2: DFQATT and SNEGSKA (reference sequence). Trimming left V 4 bases short and J 4 bases short, with 10 bases between. The length of the CDR3 is 12 residues. The CDR3 nucleotides are TGCAGTGCTACAGCTGCGGGAGAGACCCAGTACTTC. It yields the protein CSATAAGETQYF.

This clonotype was observed at least ten times. The chain joins TRBV29-1 to TRBJ2-4, with D uncertain. The germline V and J ends were trimmed by 7 bases and 3 bases, with 4 bases remaining between them. This CDR3 comprises 10 residues. Germline lookup yields CDR1 SQVTM and CDR2 ANQGSEA. CDR3 nucleotides: TGCAGCGCTTACAAAAACATTCAGTACTTC. Translating gives CSAYKNIQYF.

The V call is TRBV6-2 or TRBV6-3, the J call TRBJ2-2, with no clear D. Looked up from germline, CDR1 is MNHEY and CDR2 is SVGEGT. Trimming cost V 2 bases and J 0 bases, with 10 bases left between them. This CDR3 comprises 16 residues. The DNA of the CDR3 is TGTGCCAGCAGTTACCAAGCTATCTCGAACACCGGGGAGCTGTTTTTT. Translated: CASSYQAISNTGELFF.

The sample holds many counts of this clonotype. The rearrangement joins TRBV2 to TRBJ2-2; D is undetermined. Germline V gene lookup returns CDR1 SNHLY and CDR2 FYNNEI. The ends were cut back, 6 bases at V and 7 bases at J, with 3 bases in the middle. This CDR3 region has 10 residues. The CDR3: CASRGGELFF. The CDR3 nucleotides are TGTGCCAGCAGGGGCGGGGAGCTGTTTTTT.

This clonotype has ten or more counts. The rearrangement links TRBV12-3 or TRBV12-4 to TRBJ1-3, with 8 bases aligning to TRBD1. V dropped 6 bases and J dropped 6; count of bases not matched to a gene: 7. This CDR3 is built from 14 residues. This chain's CDR3 is CASSSTGGENTIYF. CDR3 nucleotide sequence: TGTGCCAGCAGCTCAACAGGGGGTGAAAACACCATATATTTT.

The sample holds many counts of this clonotype. This chain connects TRBV29-1 to TRBJ2-5, with 12 positions matching TRBD2. The CDR3 sequence is 13 residues long. V was pared by 6 bases and J by 8 bases, with 7 bases of the junction left unmatched. Germline V gene sequence: CDR1 SQVTM, CDR2 ANQGSEA. The CDR3 DNA reads as TGCAGCGTGGCTAGCGGGAGGGCCGATACCCAGTACTTC. Translated, it gives CSVASGRADTQYF. Looking up the rest from reference TRBV29-1 and TRBJ2-5 gives the full variable domain: SAVISQKPSRDICQRGTSLTIQCQVDSQVTMMFWYRQQPGQSLTLIATANQGSEATYESGFVIDKFPISRPNLTFSTLTVSNMSPEDSSIYLCSVASGRADTQYFGPGTRLLVL.

V gene TRBV6-1 combines with J gene TRBJ1-1; 8 bases are shared with TRBD1. The V segment lost 7 bases and the J segment 8 bases; nucleotides outside the gene matches: 9. Germline CDR1 is MNHNS and CDR2 is SASEGT. The CDR3 has 13 residues. The CDR3 DNA reads TGTGCCAGCAAAATCGGACAGGGCTTGGAAGCTTTCTTT. Its protein product is CASKIGQGLEAFF.